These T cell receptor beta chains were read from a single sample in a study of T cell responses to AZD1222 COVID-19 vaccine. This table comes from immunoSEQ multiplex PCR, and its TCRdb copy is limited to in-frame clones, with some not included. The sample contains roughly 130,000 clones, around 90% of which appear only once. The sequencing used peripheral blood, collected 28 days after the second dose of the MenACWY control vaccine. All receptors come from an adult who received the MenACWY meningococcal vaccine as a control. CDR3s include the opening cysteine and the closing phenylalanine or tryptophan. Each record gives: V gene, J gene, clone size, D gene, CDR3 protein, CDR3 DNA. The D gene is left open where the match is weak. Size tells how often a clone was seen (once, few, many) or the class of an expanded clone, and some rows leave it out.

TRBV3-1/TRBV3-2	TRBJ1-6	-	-	CASSQGGGFAYNSPLHF	TGTGCCAGCAGCCAAGGGGGGGGGTTCGCCTATAATTCACCCCTCCACTTT
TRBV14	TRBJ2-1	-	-	CASSRTRDGEQFF	TGTGCCAGCAGCCGGACGAGGGATGGTGAGCAGTTCTTC
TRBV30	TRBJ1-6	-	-	CAWAGRADSPLHF	TGTGCCTGGGCAGGGAGGGCGGATTCACCCCTCCACTTT
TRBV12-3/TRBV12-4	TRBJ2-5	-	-	CASSSTVETQYF	TGTGCCAGCAGTTCCACAGTCGAGACCCAGTACTTC
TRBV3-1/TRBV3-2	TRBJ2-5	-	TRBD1	CASSTRTGGWETQYF	TGTGCCAGCAGCACCCGGACAGGGGGCTGGGAGACCCAGTACTTC
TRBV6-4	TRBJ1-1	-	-	CASSAGFNTEAFF	TGTGCCAGCAGCGCAGGGTTTAACACTGAAGCTTTCTTT
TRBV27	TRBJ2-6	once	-	CASSLQRQRANVLTF	TGTGCCAGCAGTTTACAACGACAGAGGGCCAACGTCCTGACTTTC
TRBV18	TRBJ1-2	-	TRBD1	CASSPQSGQRGPYGYTF	TGTGCCAGCTCACCCCAATCGGGACAGAGGGGCCCATATGGCTACACCTTC
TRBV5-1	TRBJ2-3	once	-	CASRPNRQGADTQYF	TGCGCCAGCAGGCCGAACCGTCAGGGTGCAGATACGCAGTATTTT
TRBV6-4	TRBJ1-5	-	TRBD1	CASRPGQGDYSNQPQHF	TGTGCCAGCAGACCGGGACAGGGGGACTATAGCAATCAGCCCCAGCATTTT
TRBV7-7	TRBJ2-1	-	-	CASSLGSSSEQFF	TGTGCCAGCAGCTTAGGTTCCAGCAGTGAGCAGTTCTTC
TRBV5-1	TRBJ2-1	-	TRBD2	CASSLMGGPSGRDEQFF	TGCGCCAGCAGCTTAATGGGGGGCCCTAGCGGGAGAGATGAGCAGTTCTTC
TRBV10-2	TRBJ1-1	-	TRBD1	CASSPLTGGAEAFF	TGCGCCAGCAGTCCCCTCACAGGGGGTGCTGAAGCTTTCTTT